These 27 T cell receptor beta chains were sequenced from one sample in a study of T cells after yellow fever vaccination. TCRdb processed the 5' RACE reads anew with MiXCR; each CDR3 protein has one entry. Among 120,000 or so distinct CDR3 sequences listed, around 15% were seen once. The specimen was CD8+ T cells sorted from PBMCs, collected 5 days after the yellow fever booster vaccination. The receptor source for this set is a man aged 18 to 30 who received the YFV17D yellow fever vaccine.

In this sample, this clonotype turned up many times. The V call is TRBV7-3, the J call TRBJ2-3; the D gene is possibly TRBD2 (6 bases). The V end was cut by 1 base, the J end by 5 bases, with 10 bases between. Per germline, CDR1 SGHTA and CDR2 FQGTGA. The CDR3 is 14 residues long. The CDR3 DNA follows: TGTGCCAGCAGCTTAATAGGAGCGGGAGATACGCAGTATTTT. Translated: CASSLIGAGDTQYF.

This clonotype was found many times. This chain connects TRBV13 to TRBJ2-2; 8 nucleotides agree with TRBD1. Losses at the gene ends were 6 bases for V and 7 bases for J; bases not matched to a gene: 7. CDR3 size: 14 residues. The germline V gene encodes CDR1 PRHDT and CDR2 FYEKMQ (reference sequence). CDR3 region: CASSPPTGGGELFF. The CDR3 region has the DNA TGTGCCAGCAGTCCACCAACAGGGGGCGGGGAGCTGTTTTTT. Variable domain in full (rest from reference TRBV13 and TRBJ2-2): AAGVIQSPRHLIKEKRETATLKCYPIPRHDTVYWYQQGPGQDPQFLISFYEKMQSDKGSIPDRFSAQQFSDYHSELNMSSLELGDSALYFCASSPPTGGGELFFGEGSRLTVL.

The chain recombines TRBV7-9 with TRBJ1-2; 8 positions match TRBD1. Germline V gene sequence: CDR1 SEHNR, CDR2 FQNEAQ (reference sequence). The CDR3 has 17 amino acids. J was trimmed by 7 bases and V by 5 bases; bases with no gene match: 18. The CDR3 DNA reads TGTGCCAGCAGCCCGGCGGAGACAGGGGTTAATGGGTTTGGCTACACCTTC. Translating it yields CASSPAETGVNGFGYTF.

The J gene is TRBJ1-2, the V gene TRBV5-6, with a tentative D call TRBD1 (5 bases). From germline, CDR1 is SGHDT and CDR2 YYEEEE. Trimming stripped 6 bases from V and 8 bases from J, with 11 bases between. This CDR3 spans 11 amino acids. This chain's CDR3 is CASTGGTGYTF. DNA of the CDR3: TGTGCCAGCACTGGGGGGACCGGCTACACCTTC.

This chain links TRBV7-9 with TRBJ1-5, with 12 bases matching TRBD1. The trim removed 5 bases at V and 7 bases at J, leaving 9 bases unmatched. Germline values: CDR1 SEHNR, CDR2 FQNEAQ (reference sequence). The CDR3 totals 16 residues. In DNA form, the CDR3 reads TGTGCCAGCAGCCACTCCGGGACAGGGGGCCGGCAGCCCCAGCATTTT. Its translation: CASSHSGTGGRQPQHF.

The rearrangement joins TRBV30 to TRBJ1-1; D unclear. Trimming took 0 bases from V and 5 from J, leaving 10 bases between them. The germline CDR1 and CDR2 sequences are GTSNPN and SVGIG (reference sequence). The CDR3 totals 13 residues. The CDR3 loop is CAWSVPPKTEAFF. CDR3 DNA sequence: TGTGCCTGGAGTGTACCCCCGAAGACTGAAGCTTTCTTT.

This clonotype appeared many times. This CDR3 reads CASSSWTGRDTGELFF. The CDR3 coding sequence is TGTGCCAGTAGTTCCTGGACAGGGAGGGACACCGGGGAGCTGTTTTTT. The chain couples TRBV19 to TRBJ2-2; possibly TRBD1 for D (8 bases). Looked up from germline, CDR1 is LNHDA and CDR2 is SQIVND (reference sequence). The CDR3 is 16 residues long. V dropped 5 bases and J dropped 3 bases, with 16 bases sitting between them.

J is TRBJ2-3 and V is TRBV6-2 or TRBV6-3, with D unresolved. This CDR3 is built from 17 residues. The V gene's germline CDR1 is MNHEY and CDR2 SVGEGT. Trimming took 0 bases from V and 6 from J, leaving 19 bases between them. CDR3 nucleotide sequence: TGTGCCAGCAGTTACTCCCCAGCGCCAGTCTACTTGGATACGCAGTATTTT. Its translation: CASSYSPAPVYLDTQYF.

V is TRBV6-2 or TRBV6-3 and J is TRBJ2-1; a possible D gene is TRBD2 (6 bases). Germline V gives CDR1 MNHEY, CDR2 SVGEGT. Trimming took 8 bases from V and 0 from J, leaving 11 bases between them. This CDR3 is 14 amino acids long. The CDR3 DNA reads TGTGCCAGCGGACTATCCATCTCCTACAATGAGCAGTTCTTC. Protein sequence: CASGLSISYNEQFF.

This clonotype has more than one count but fewer than ten. This chain uses TRBV7-2 with TRBJ1-1; D not certain. The CDR3 spans 16 residues. V was shortened by 5 bases and J by 3 bases, with 19 bases between the two germline ends. Germline V gene sequence: CDR1 SGHTA, CDR2 FQGNSA. Written as DNA, the CDR3 is TGTGCCAGCAGCACTTCCCACGATCCTAGGGACACTGAAGCTTTCTTT. Protein: CASSTSHDPRDTEAFF. Filled out from reference TRBV7-2 and TRBJ1-1, the complete variable domain reads GAGVSQSPSNKVTEKGKDVELRCDPISGHTALYWYRQSLGQGLEFLIYFQGNSAPDKSGLPSDRFSAERTGGSVSTLTIQRTQQEDSAVYLCASSTSHDPRDTEAFFGQGTRLTVV.

The chain has TRBV20-1 and TRBJ1-3; D is unclear. This CDR3 comprises 15 residues. V lost 4 bases, J lost 0 bases, and 13 bases lay in between. The germline V gene has CDR1 DFQATT and CDR2 SNEGSKA (reference sequence). In DNA form, the CDR3 reads TGCAGTGCTAAGCAGGAGTTTCTCTCTGGAAACACCATATATTTT. It is translated as CSAKQEFLSGNTIYF.

This clonotype has just a few counts. The chain couples TRBV5-1 to TRBJ1-2, with 9 bases matching TRBD1. This CDR3 comprises 18 residues. Looked up from germline, CDR1 is SGHRS and CDR2 is YFSETQ. J lost 3 bases, V lost 5 bases, and 17 bases had no gene match. CDR3: CASRSGQGRSTGDYGYTF. The CDR3 DNA sequence: TGCGCCAGCAGATCGGGACAGGGAAGAAGTACGGGAGACTATGGCTACACCTTC.

This chain connects TRBV3-1 to TRBJ1-2, with 9 positions matching TRBD1. Germline assignment: CDR1 LGHDT and CDR2 YNNKEL (reference sequence). The junction had 3 bases not matched to a gene; V was cut back by 0 bases and J by 1 base. This CDR3 spans 16 amino acids. In DNA, the CDR3 is TGTGCCAGCAGCCAAGACCTGACAGGGGGTAACTATGGCTACACCTTC. It translates to CASSQDLTGGNYGYTF. The full variable domain, rest sourced from reference TRBV3-1 and TRBJ1-2, is DTAVSQTPKYLVTQMGNDKSIKCEQNLGHDTMYWYKQDSKKFLKIMFSYNNKELIINETVPNRFSPKSPDKAHLNLHINSLELGDSAVYFCASSQDLTGGNYGYTFGSGTRLTVV.

The chain joins TRBV4-1 to TRBJ2-3; tentative D call: TRBD2 (5 bases). V dropped 4 bases and J dropped 1 base, with 9 bases sitting between them. Germline V lookup: CDR1 MGHRA, CDR2 YSYEKL. CDR3 size: 14 residues. CDR3: CASSLEGGTDTQYF. DNA of the CDR3: TGCGCCAGCAGCCTCGAGGGAGGCACAGATACGCAGTATTTT.

In DNA form, the CDR3 reads TGTGCCAGTCAACCCGAGGGGGCACCGCATGAGACCCAGTACTTC. This gives the protein CASQPEGAPHETQYF. This chain joins TRBV19 and TRBJ2-5, with 7 bases identical to TRBD1. The CDR3 runs to 15 residues. Germline V gene sequence: CDR1 LNHDA, CDR2 SQIVND (reference sequence). The trim removed 8 bases at V and 5 bases at J, leaving 14 bases unmatched.

The genes are TRBV4-1 and TRBJ2-7; D gene unclear. The CDR3 totals 13 residues. CDR1 MGHRA and CDR2 YSYEKL come from the germline V gene. The ends were cut back, 0 bases at V and 0 bases at J, with 3 bases in the middle. This chain's CDR3 is CASSQESSYEQYF. DNA for the CDR3: TGCGCCAGCAGCCAAGAAAGCTCCTACGAGCAGTACTTC.

This chain connects TRBV12-3 or TRBV12-4 to TRBJ1-3; D is undetermined. Trimming removed 5 bases at V and 0 bases at J, with 14 bases between. The CDR3 is made up of 16 amino acids. The CDR3 sequence: CASSTPGRNSGNTIYF. CDR3 DNA sequence: TGTGCCAGCAGTACCCCAGGTCGGAACTCTGGAAACACCATATATTTT.

This chain links TRBV12-3 or TRBV12-4 with TRBJ2-1; 7 bases align to TRBD2. This CDR3 contains 14 residues. The J segment lost 2 bases and the V segment lost 8 bases, leaving 6 bases of the junction unmatched. This chain's CDR3 is CASVFRGAYNEQFF. DNA of the CDR3: TGTGCCAGCGTTTTTCGGGGGGCCTACAATGAGCAGTTCTTC.

This clonotype was counted only a few times. The CDR3, as DNA: TGTGCCAGCAGCGTAGGAGGGGTGGCCGGGGAGCTGTTTTTT. This encodes CASSVGGVAGELFF. The gene calls are TRBV9 and TRBJ2-2; the D call may be TRBD1 or TRBD2 (5 bases each). Per the germline V gene, CDR1 is SGDLS and CDR2 is YYNGEE. The ends were cut back, 0 bases at V and 6 bases at J, with 9 bases in the middle. The CDR3 consists of 14 residues.

Details on this clonotype: Sequence at one end of the junction differs from germline and may be a read error. This chain joins TRBV6-5 and TRBJ2-7; the D is unclear. The CDR3 extends over 12 amino acids. From germline, CDR1 is MNHEY and CDR2 SVGAGI. CDR3 sequence (DNA): TGTGCCACCAGTTCACTGGGCTACGAGCAGTACTTC. Encoded protein: CATSSLGYEQYF.

This clonotype was recorded a few times. The rearrangement links TRBV2 to TRBJ2-1; a weak D match, TRBD2 (6 bases). Germline V CDR1 and CDR2: SNHLY, FYNNEI. Trimming took off 11 bases at V and 6 bases at J, with 20 bases between the two ends. The CDR3 covers 14 residues. The CDR3 loop is CAGDGGVTGNEQFF. The DNA for the CDR3 is TGTGCCGGGGACGGGGGAGTTACGGGCAATGAGCAGTTCTTC.

The gene calls are TRBV4-3 and TRBJ1-2, with D perhaps matching TRBD1 (6 bases). V lost 0 bases, J lost 4 bases, and 15 bases lay in between. The CDR3 totals 16 residues. Germline V gene lookup returns CDR1 LGHNA and CDR2 YSLEER. CDR3 in DNA: TGCGCCAGCAGCCAAGATACTCAGGGGTTTGGCTATGGCTACACCTTC. Residues: CASSQDTQGFGYGYTF.

This clonotype came up a few times. The chain has TRBV10-3 and TRBJ2-1; D call uncertain. Trimming stripped 4 bases from V and 8 bases from J, with 12 bases between. Germline values: CDR1 ENHRY, CDR2 SYGVKD. The CDR3 has 13 amino acids. CDR3 loop: CAISVNRGDEQFF. DNA for the CDR3: TGTGCCATCAGTGTGAACAGAGGAGATGAGCAGTTCTTC.

V usage is TRBV4-3 and J usage is TRBJ2-5; 12 bases match TRBD2. The CDR3 contains 18 residues. Germline lookup yields CDR1 LGHNA and CDR2 YSLEER. V lost 1 base, J lost 1 base, and 7 bases stayed unmatched. The DNA for the CDR3 is TGCGCCAGCAGCCAAGGGATGGGACTAGCGGGCTTCCAAGAGACCCAGTACTTC. It specifies CASSQGMGLAGFQETQYF.

This chain connects TRBV19 to TRBJ2-2, with 7 bases lining up with TRBD1. Germline V gene data show CDR1 as LNHDA and CDR2 as SQIVND (reference sequence). The CDR3 loop spans 15 amino acids. V trimming: 6 bases; J trimming: 4 bases; junction bases outside the gene matches: 8. In DNA form, the CDR3 reads TGTGCCAGTAGCAGGACAGGCCTTAGCACCGGGGAGCTGTTTTTT. This gives the protein CASSRTGLSTGELFF.

J is TRBJ2-5 and V is TRBV4-3; D perhaps matches TRBD1 (5 bases). This CDR3 is 15 amino acids long. Germline assignment: CDR1 LGHNA and CDR2 YSLEER. Trimming left V 3 bases short and J 5 bases short, with 16 bases between. CDR3 protein: CASSQDTGSSETQYF. CDR3 sequence (DNA): TGCGCCAGCAGCCAGGACACGGGTTCAAGCGAGACCCAGTACTTC.

This clonotype was seen a few times. The V call is TRBV2, the J call TRBJ2-1, with D uncertain. The CDR3 is made up of 10 amino acids. CDR1 is SNHLY and CDR2 is FYNNEI in the germline V gene. V was cut by 1 base and J by 12 bases, with 4 bases left in between. The DNA for the CDR3 is TGTGCCAGCAGTGAAGTACGGCAGTTCTTC. Protein product: CASSEVRQFF.